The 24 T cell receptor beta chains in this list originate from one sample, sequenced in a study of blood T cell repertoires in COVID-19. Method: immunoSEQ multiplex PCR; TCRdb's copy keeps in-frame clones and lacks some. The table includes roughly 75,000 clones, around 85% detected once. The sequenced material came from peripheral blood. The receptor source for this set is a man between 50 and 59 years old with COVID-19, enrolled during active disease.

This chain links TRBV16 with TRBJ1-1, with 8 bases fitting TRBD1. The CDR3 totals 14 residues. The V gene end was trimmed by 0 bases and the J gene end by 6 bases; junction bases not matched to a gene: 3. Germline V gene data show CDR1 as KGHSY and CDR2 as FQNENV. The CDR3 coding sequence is TGTGCCAGCAGCCAATCGATGGACAGGGCTGAAGCTTTCTTT. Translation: CASSQSMDRAEAFF.

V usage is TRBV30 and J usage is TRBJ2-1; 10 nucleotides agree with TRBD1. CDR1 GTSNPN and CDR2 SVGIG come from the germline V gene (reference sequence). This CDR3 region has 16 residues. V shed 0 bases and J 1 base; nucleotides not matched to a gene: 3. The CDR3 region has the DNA TGTGCCTGGAGTGTACTGGGACAGGGGTCCTACAATGAGCAGTTCTTC. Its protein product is CAWSVLGQGSYNEQFF.

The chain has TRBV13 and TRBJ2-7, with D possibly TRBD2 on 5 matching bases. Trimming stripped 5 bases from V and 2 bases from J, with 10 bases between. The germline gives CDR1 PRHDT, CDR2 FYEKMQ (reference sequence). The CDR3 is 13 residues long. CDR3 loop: CASSTRLPYEQYF. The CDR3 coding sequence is TGTGCCAGCAGCACGCGACTACCCTACGAGCAGTACTTC.

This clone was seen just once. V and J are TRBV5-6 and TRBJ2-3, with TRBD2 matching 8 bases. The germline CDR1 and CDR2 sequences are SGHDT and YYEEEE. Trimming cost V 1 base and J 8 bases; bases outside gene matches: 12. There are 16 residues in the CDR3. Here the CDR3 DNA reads TGTGCCAGCAGCTTGAAGTTGGACGGGAGGGTCGGTACGCAGTATTTT. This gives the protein CASSLKLDGRVGTQYF.

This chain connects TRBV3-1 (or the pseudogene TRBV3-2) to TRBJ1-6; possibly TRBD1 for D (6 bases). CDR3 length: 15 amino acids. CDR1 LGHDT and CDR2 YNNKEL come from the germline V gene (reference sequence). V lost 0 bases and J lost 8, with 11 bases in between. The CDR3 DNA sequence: TGTGCCAGCAGCCAAGAGACAGGATATTATTCACCCCTCCACTTT. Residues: CASSQETGYYSPLHF.

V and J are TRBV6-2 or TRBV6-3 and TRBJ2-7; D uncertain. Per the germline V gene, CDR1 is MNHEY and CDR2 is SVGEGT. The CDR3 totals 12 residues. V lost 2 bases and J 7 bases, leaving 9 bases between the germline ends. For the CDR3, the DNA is TGTGCCAGCAGTTACGACTTACCTGAGCAGTACTTC. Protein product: CASSYDLPEQYF.

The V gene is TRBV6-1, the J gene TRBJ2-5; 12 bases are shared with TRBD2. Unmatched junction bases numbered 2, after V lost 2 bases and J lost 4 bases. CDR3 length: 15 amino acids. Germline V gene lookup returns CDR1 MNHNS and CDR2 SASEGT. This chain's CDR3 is CASSELAGGPETQYF. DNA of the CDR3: TGTGCCAGCAGTGAACTAGCGGGAGGGCCAGAGACCCAGTACTTC.

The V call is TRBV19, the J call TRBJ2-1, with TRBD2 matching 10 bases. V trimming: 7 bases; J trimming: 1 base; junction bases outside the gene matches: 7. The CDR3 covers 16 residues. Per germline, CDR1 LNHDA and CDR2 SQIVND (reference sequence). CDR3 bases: TGTGCCAGTAAGATTCTAGCGGGAGATTCCTACAATGAGCAGTTCTTC. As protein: CASKILAGDSYNEQFF.

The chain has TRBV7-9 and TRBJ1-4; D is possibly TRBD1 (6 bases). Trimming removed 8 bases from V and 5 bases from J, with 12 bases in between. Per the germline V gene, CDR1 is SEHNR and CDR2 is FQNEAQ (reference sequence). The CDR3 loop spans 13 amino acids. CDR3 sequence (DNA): TGTGCCAGCGGCGAGACAGGAAATGAAAAACTGTTTTTT. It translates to CASGETGNEKLFF.

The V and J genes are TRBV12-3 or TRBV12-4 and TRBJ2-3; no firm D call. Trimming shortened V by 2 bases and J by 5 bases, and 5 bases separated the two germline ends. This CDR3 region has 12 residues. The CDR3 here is CASSLSKDTQYF. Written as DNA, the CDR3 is TGTGCCAGCAGTTTATCAAAAGATACGCAGTATTTT.

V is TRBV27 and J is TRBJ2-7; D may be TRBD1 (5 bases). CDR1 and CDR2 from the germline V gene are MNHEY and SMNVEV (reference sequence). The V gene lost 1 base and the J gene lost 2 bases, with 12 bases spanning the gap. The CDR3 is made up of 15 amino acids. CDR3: CASSLFPQGPYEQYF. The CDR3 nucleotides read TGTGCCAGCAGTTTATTCCCGCAGGGTCCCTACGAGCAGTACTTC.

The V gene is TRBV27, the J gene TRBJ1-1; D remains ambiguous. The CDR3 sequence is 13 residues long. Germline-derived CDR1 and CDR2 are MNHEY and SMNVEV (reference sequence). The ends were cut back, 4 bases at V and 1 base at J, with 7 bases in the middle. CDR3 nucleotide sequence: TGTGCCAGCAGTTCGGTCCAGAACACTGAAGCTTTCTTT. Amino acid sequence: CASSSVQNTEAFF.

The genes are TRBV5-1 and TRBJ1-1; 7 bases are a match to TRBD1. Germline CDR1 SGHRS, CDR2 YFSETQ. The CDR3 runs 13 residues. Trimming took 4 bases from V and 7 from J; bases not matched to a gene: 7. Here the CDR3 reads CASSRDRVGEAFF. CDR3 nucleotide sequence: TGCGCCAGCAGCAGAGACAGGGTTGGTGAAGCTTTCTTT. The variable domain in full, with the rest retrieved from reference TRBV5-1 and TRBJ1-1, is KAGVTQTPRYLIKTRGQQVTLSCSPISGHRSVSWYQQTPGQGLQFLFEYFSETQRNKGNFPGRFSGRQFSNSRSEMNVSTLELGDSALYLCASSRDRVGEAFFGQGTRLTVV.

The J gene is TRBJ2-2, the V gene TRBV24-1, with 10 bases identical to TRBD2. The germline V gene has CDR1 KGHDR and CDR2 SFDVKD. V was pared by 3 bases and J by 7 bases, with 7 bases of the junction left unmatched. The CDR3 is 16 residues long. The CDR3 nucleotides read TGTGCCACCAGTGATGCGCTAGCGGGAGTAAACGGGGAGCTGTTTTTT. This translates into CATSDALAGVNGELFF.

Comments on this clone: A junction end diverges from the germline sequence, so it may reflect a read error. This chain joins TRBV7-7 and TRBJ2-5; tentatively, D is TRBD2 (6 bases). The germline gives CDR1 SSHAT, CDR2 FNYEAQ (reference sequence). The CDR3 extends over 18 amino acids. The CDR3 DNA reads TGTGCTAGCAGCCCGGACCCGCGGGGCGGATACAAACAAGAGACCCAGTACTTC. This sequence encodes CASSPDPRGGYKQETQYF.

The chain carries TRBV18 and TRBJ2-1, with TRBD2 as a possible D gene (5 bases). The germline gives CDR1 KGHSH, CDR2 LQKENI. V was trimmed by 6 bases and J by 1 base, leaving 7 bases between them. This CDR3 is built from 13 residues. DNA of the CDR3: TGTGCCAGCTCCCCGGGGTCCTACAATGAGCAGTTCTTC. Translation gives CASSPGSYNEQFF. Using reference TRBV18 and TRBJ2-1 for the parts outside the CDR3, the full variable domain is NAGVMQNPRHLVRRRGQEARLRCSPMKGHSHVYWYRQLPEEGLKFMVYLQKENIIDESGMPKERFSAEFPKEGPSILRIQQVVRGDSAAYFCASSPGSYNEQFFGPGTRLTVL.

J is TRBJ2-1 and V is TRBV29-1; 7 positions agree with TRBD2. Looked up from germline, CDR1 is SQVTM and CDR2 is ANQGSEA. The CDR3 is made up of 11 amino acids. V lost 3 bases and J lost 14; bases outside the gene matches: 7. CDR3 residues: CSVERGRSKFF. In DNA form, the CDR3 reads TGCAGCGTTGAGCGGGGGAGGTCCAAGTTCTTC.

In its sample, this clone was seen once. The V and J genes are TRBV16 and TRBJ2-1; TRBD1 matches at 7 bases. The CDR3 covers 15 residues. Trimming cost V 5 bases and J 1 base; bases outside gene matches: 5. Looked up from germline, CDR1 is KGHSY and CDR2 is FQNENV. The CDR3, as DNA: TGTGCCAGCAGCTTACGACAGGGATCCTACAATGAGCAGTTCTTC. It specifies CASSLRQGSYNEQFF.

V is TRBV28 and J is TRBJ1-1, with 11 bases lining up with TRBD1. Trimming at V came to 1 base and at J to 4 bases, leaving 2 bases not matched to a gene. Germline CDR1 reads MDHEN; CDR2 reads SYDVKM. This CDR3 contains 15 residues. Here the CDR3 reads CASSLYGQGATEAFF. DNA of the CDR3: TGTGCCAGCAGTTTATATGGACAGGGGGCCACTGAAGCTTTCTTT.

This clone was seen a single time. CDR3 protein: CASSPKAGYGNQPQHF. Written as DNA, the CDR3 is TGTGCCAGCAGTCCAAAGGCGGGGTACGGCAATCAGCCCCAGCATTTT. V gene TRBV19 combines with J gene TRBJ1-5, with unresolved D. Trimming removed 9 bases at V and 2 bases at J, with 20 bases between. The CDR3 consists of 16 residues. From germline, CDR1 is LNHDA and CDR2 SQIVND (reference sequence).

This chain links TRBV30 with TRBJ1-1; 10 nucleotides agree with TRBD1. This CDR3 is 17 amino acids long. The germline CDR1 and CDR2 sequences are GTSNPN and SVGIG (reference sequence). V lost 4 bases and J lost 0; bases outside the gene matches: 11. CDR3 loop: CAWTRYRTGGLNTEAFF. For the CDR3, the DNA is TGTGCCTGGACTCGTTACCGGACAGGGGGTTTGAACACTGAAGCTTTCTTT. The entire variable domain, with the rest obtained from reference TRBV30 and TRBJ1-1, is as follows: SQTIHQWPATLVQPVGSPLSLECTVEGTSNPNLYWYRQAAGRGLQLLFYSVGIGQISSEVPQNLSASRPQDRQFILSSKKLLLSDSGFYLCAWTRYRTGGLNTEAFFGQGTRLTVV.

CDR3 protein: CATSADRDGSYEQYF. The CDR3 nucleotides read TGTGCCACCAGTGCAGACAGGGATGGGAGCTACGAGCAGTACTTC. The V call is TRBV24-1, the J call TRBJ2-7, with 7 bases lining up with TRBD1. CDR1 and CDR2 from the germline V gene are KGHDR and SFDVKD. CDR3 length: 15 amino acids. Trimming cost V 5 bases and J 3 bases; bases outside gene matches: 9.

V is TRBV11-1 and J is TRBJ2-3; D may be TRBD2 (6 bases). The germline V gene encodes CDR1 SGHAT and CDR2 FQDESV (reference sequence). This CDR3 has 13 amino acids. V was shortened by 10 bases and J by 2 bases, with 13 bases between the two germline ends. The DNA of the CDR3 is TGTGCCACCCTTCCTAGCGACACAGATACGCAGTATTTT. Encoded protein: CATLPSDTDTQYF.

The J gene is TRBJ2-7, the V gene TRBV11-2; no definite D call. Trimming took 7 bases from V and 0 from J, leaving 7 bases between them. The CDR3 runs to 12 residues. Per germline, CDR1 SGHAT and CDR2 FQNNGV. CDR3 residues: CASTHISYEQYF. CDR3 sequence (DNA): TGTGCCAGCACCCACATCTCCTACGAGCAGTACTTC.